The 24 T cell receptor beta chains below were found in one sample sequenced in a study of blood T cells in healthy people across ages. The authors ran a second PCR of about 6 to 11 cycles using a sample-barcoded 5' primer and a J-beta primer mix. TCRdb used MiXCR to reprocess the 5' RACE reads, holding one entry per CDR3 protein. The sample holds 540,000 or so distinct CDR3 sequences, 25% to 30% seen once. Input material: blood. The receptors derive from a woman between 70 and 85 years old in good health.

This clonotype turned up a few times. The rearrangement links TRBV6-6 to TRBJ2-5; D call uncertain. Trimming cost V 6 bases and J 0 bases, with 11 bases left between them. Germline lookup yields CDR1 MNHNY and CDR2 SVGAGI (reference sequence). The CDR3 is 14 amino acids. The CDR3 DNA reads TGTGCCAGCAGACCCCGACGGAACCAAGAGACCCAGTACTTC. It is translated as CASRPRRNQETQYF.

V usage is TRBV5-1 and J usage is TRBJ2-1, with TRBD2 matching 8 bases. The germline CDR1 and CDR2 sequences are SGHRS and YFSETQ. V was clipped by 8 bases and J by 3 bases; unmatched bases: 10. The CDR3 has 15 residues. This CDR3 reads CASSDSGADYNEQFF. CDR3 coding DNA: TGCGCCAGTAGTGATAGCGGGGCGGACTACAATGAGCAGTTCTTC. Combining the CDR3 with reference TRBV5-1 and TRBJ2-1 gives the whole variable domain KAGVTQTPRYLIKTRGQQVTLSCSPISGHRSVSWYQQTPGQGLQFLFEYFSETQRNKGNFPGRFSGRQFSNSRSEMNVSTLELGDSALYLCASSDSGADYNEQFFGPGTRLTVL.

A few counts support this clonotype. The chain employs TRBV11-2 and TRBJ1-4, with a tentative D call TRBD1 (6 bases). The germline gives CDR1 SGHAT, CDR2 FQNNGV. The CDR3 is 16 amino acids. The V gene lost 2 bases and the J gene lost 5 bases, with 15 bases spanning the gap. CDR3 protein: CASSLQGTVLNEKLFF. The CDR3 region has the DNA TGTGCCAGCAGCTTACAGGGGACGGTTCTAAATGAAAAACTGTTTTTT.

This clonotype was counted at least ten times. The chain carries TRBV7-9 and TRBJ2-5, with TRBD2 matching 8 bases. The CDR3 extends over 14 amino acids. V dropped 2 bases and J dropped 2; count of bases not matched to a gene: 1. CDR1 and CDR2 from the germline V gene are SEHNR and FQNEAQ (reference sequence). CDR3 residues: CASSLLAGQETQYF. CDR3 nucleotide sequence: TGTGCCAGCAGCTTATTAGCGGGGCAAGAGACCCAGTACTTC. Full variable domain (remainder filled in from reference TRBV7-9 and TRBJ2-5): DTGVSQNPRHKITKRGQNVTFRCDPISEHNRLYWYRQTLGQGPEFLTYFQNEAQLEKSRLLSDRFSAERPKGSFSTLEIQRTEQGDSAMYLCASSLLAGQETQYFGPGTRLLVL.

The chain has TRBV10-3 and TRBJ2-1, with 8 nucleotides matching TRBD2. In germline, CDR1 is ENHRY, CDR2 SYGVKD. Trimming removed 7 bases from V and 4 bases from J; junction bases left unmatched: 3. The CDR3 loop spans 13 amino acids. CDR3 residues: CAIMGGGYNEQFF. CDR3 nucleotides: TGTGCCATCATGGGCGGGGGGTACAATGAGCAGTTCTTC.

The chain links TRBV6-1 to TRBJ1-5, with unresolved D. V lost 0 bases, J lost 0 bases, and 12 bases lay in between. Germline CDR1 MNHNS, CDR2 SASEGT. The CDR3 covers 17 residues. The CDR3 loop is CASSEAVPNYSNQPQHF. The CDR3 DNA follows: TGTGCCAGCAGTGAAGCGGTCCCTAATTATAGCAATCAGCCCCAGCATTTT.

CDR3 DNA sequence: TGCAGTGCTAGCCTCATGCTCCAGGGGGGTCGTAACATTCAGTACTTC. This encodes CSASLMLQGGRNIQYF. The V gene is TRBV20-1, the J gene TRBJ2-4; TRBD1 might be the D (7 bases). V lost 3 bases, J lost 7 bases, and 22 bases lay in between. Germline V gene data show CDR1 as DFQATT and CDR2 as SNEGSKA (reference sequence). The CDR3 consists of 16 residues.

The chain has TRBV13 and TRBJ2-2; no clear D. Deletions cut 2 bases from V and 0 bases from J, with 13 bases between. Germline assignment: CDR1 PRHDT and CDR2 FYEKMQ (reference sequence). There are 17 residues in the CDR3. The CDR3 loop reads CASSLRLFLSNTGELFF. CDR3 in DNA: TGTGCCAGCAGCTTAAGGCTCTTCCTTTCGAACACCGGGGAGCTGTTTTTT.

This clonotype was observed a few times. The rearrangement joins TRBV7-2 to TRBJ2-7; tentative D call: TRBD2 (6 bases). This CDR3 is 15 amino acids long. CDR1 and CDR2 (germline): SGHTA, FQGNSA. V was clipped by 3 bases and J by 4 bases, with 16 bases between them. CDR3 in amino acids: CASSFFKGGSYEQYF. The DNA for the CDR3 is TGTGCCAGCAGCTTTTTTAAGGGAGGTTCGTACGAGCAGTACTTC.

This clonotype was recorded a few times. CDR3 sequence (DNA): TGTGCCAGCAGCTCACCGACAGGGAGGGATGGCTACACCTTC. Its protein is CASSSPTGRDGYTF. The chain joins TRBV9 to TRBJ1-2; TRBD1 matches 7 bases. This CDR3 has 14 amino acids. CDR1 and CDR2 (germline): SGDLS, YYNGEE. V gave up 4 bases and J gave up 6 bases; unmatched junction bases: 9.

The genes are TRBV11-2 and TRBJ2-5; tentative D call: TRBD2 (7 bases). Trimming left V 2 bases short and J 1 base short, with 17 bases between. CDR1 is SGHAT and CDR2 is FQNNGV in the germline V gene. This CDR3 is built from 17 residues. This CDR3 is CASSLITRGAFQETQYF. In DNA form, the CDR3 reads TGTGCCAGCAGCTTAATCACACGGGGGGCGTTCCAAGAGACCCAGTACTTC.

The chain recombines TRBV7-2 with TRBJ1-2; the D is unclear. V was pared by 2 bases and J by 2 bases, with 6 bases between. In germline, CDR1 is SGHTA, CDR2 FQGNSA. The CDR3 contains 13 residues. The CDR3 coding sequence is TGTGCCAGCAGCTTAATGGGAAACTATGGCTACACCTTC. It encodes CASSLMGNYGYTF.

The rearrangement uses TRBV7-9 and TRBJ1-4, with TRBD1 matching over 7 bases. Trimming took 5 bases from V and 7 from J; bases not matched to a gene: 13. This CDR3 comprises 16 residues. Germline CDR1 reads SEHNR; CDR2 reads FQNEAQ (reference sequence). In DNA, the CDR3 is TGTGCCAGCAGCCTCCGGGGTGGACAGGAAACTGAAAAACTGTTTTTT. This codes for CASSLRGGQETEKLFF.

Only a few counts were recorded for this clonotype. This chain links TRBV2 with TRBJ2-3; D is possibly TRBD2 (5 bases). Per the germline V gene, CDR1 is SNHLY and CDR2 is FYNNEI. The V gene lost 6 bases and the J gene lost 5 bases, with 18 bases spanning the gap. This CDR3 has 15 residues. The CDR3 here is CASSLTAGMGDTQYF. For the CDR3, the DNA is TGTGCCAGCAGCCTCACTGCGGGCATGGGAGATACGCAGTATTTT. Based on the CDR3 plus reference TRBV2 and TRBJ2-3, the full variable domain is EPEVTQTPSHQVTQMGQEVILRCVPISNHLYFYWYRQILGQKVEFLVSFYNNEISEKSEIFDDQFSVERPDGSNFTLKIRSTKLEDSAMYFCASSLTAGMGDTQYFGPGTRLTVL.

This chain links TRBV5-1 with TRBJ1-1, with D perhaps matching TRBD1 (6 bases). V was clipped by 1 base and J by 13 bases, with 14 bases between them. The CDR3 contains 12 residues. Germline V gene data show CDR1 as SGHRS and CDR2 as YFSETQ. In DNA form, the CDR3 reads TGCGCCAGCAGCTTGAACGGGGGGCCGGTTTTCTTT. This sequence encodes CASSLNGGPVFF. The whole variable domain, filled in from reference TRBV5-1 and TRBJ1-1, reads KAGVTQTPRYLIKTRGQQVTLSCSPISGHRSVSWYQQTPGQGLQFLFEYFSETQRNKGNFPGRFSGRQFSNSRSEMNVSTLELGDSALYLCASSLNGGPVFFGQGTRLTVV.

The chain joins TRBV5-6 to TRBJ2-2; 12 bases line up with TRBD1. This CDR3 region has 16 residues. Germline values: CDR1 SGHDT, CDR2 YYEEEE. V shed 2 bases, J shed 4 bases, and the junction held 3 bases outside the gene matches. CDR3: CASSFRDRGRTGELFF. The CDR3 region has the DNA TGTGCCAGCAGCTTCCGGGACAGGGGGCGCACCGGGGAGCTGTTTTTT. The full variable domain, its missing parts supplied by reference TRBV5-6 and TRBJ2-2, is DAGVTQSPTHLIKTRGQQVTLRCSPKSGHDTVSWYQQALGQGPQFIFQYYEEEERQRGNFPDRFSGHQFPNYSSELNVNALLLGDSALYLCASSFRDRGRTGELFFGEGSRLTVL.

The V call is TRBV20-1, the J call TRBJ1-2; 8 bases are shared with TRBD1. This CDR3 contains 14 residues. The V gene end was trimmed by 1 base and the J gene end by 4 bases; junction bases not matched to a gene: 5. Germline CDR1 and CDR2: DFQATT and SNEGSKA (reference sequence). The CDR3 loop reads CSARGGQAGYGYTF. The CDR3 DNA is TGCAGTGCTAGAGGGGGACAGGCCGGCTATGGCTACACCTTC.

This chain links TRBV11-3 with TRBJ1-2; tentatively, D is TRBD1 (5 bases). Trimming took 4 bases from V and 7 from J, leaving 16 bases between them. The CDR3 is 14 residues long. Germline lookup yields CDR1 SGHNT and CDR2 YENEEA. The CDR3 nucleotides are TGTGCCAGCAGCTCGGGGACGGCCTTGGGTGGCTACACCTTC. Translating it yields CASSSGTALGGYTF.

The rearrangement links TRBV21-1 to TRBJ2-1; the listed D gene, TRBD2, was not tested against the DNA. TRBV21-1 is a pseudogene. The CDR3 is 13 amino acids. CDR3 sequence reads: CAKSGGPVKEQFF. The DNA of the CDR3 is TGTGCCAAATCGGGGGGGCCGGTCAAAGAGCAGTTCTTC.

J is TRBJ2-3 and V is TRBV7-9; 13 nucleotides align to TRBD2. J gave up 6 bases and V 4 bases, and 4 bases lay outside the gene matches. Germline V gene lookup returns CDR1 SEHNR and CDR2 FQNEAQ (reference sequence). This CDR3 is built from 15 residues. For the CDR3, the DNA is TGTGCCAGCAGCTCGGGACTAGCGGGGTCGGATACGCAGTATTTT. Its translation is CASSSGLAGSDTQYF.

This chain joins TRBV5-1 and TRBJ1-3; no definite D call. Germline CDR1 is SGHRS and CDR2 is YFSETQ. Between the trimmed V and J ends, which lost 2 bases and 0 bases, there was a span of 9 bases. The CDR3 extends over 15 amino acids. The CDR3 loop is CASSFLGSSGNTIYF. For the CDR3, the DNA is TGCGCCAGCAGCTTCCTGGGGTCCTCTGGAAACACCATATATTTT.

This rearrangement joins TRBV20-1 to TRBJ2-5; TRBD1 matches at 9 bases. The J call may not be correct, given that the DNA end is closer to TRBJ2-7. The CDR3 is made up of 12 amino acids. In germline, CDR1 is DFQATT, CDR2 SNEGSKA (reference sequence). The CDR3 DNA reads TGCAGTGCTAGGGACAGGGGAGGCGAGCAGTACTTC. Encoded protein: CSARDRGGEQYF.

V usage is TRBV6-6 and J usage is TRBJ1-5, with D unclear. Between the trimmed V and J ends, which lost 4 bases and 8 bases, there was a span of 15 bases. The CDR3 totals 14 residues. From germline, CDR1 is MNHNY and CDR2 SVGAGI (reference sequence). CDR3 region: CASSSEGFQEPQHF. The DNA for the CDR3 is TGTGCCAGCAGTTCGGAGGGATTCCAAGAGCCCCAGCATTTT.

This clonotype was counted between two and nine times. The J gene is TRBJ1-1, the V gene TRBV20-1; TRBD1 is a possible D gene (6 bases). The germline V gene has CDR1 DFQATT and CDR2 SNEGSKA (reference sequence). Trimming left V 4 bases short and J 10 bases short, with 16 bases between. The CDR3 is made up of 12 amino acids. The chain's CDR3 is CSAMEQGLSAFF. The CDR3 DNA reads as TGCAGTGCTATGGAACAGGGATTATCAGCTTTCTTT.